Many counts were recorded for the clone carrying this T cell receptor (beta chain). Antigen unknown. The entry originates in a study of regulatory T cells in long-lasting Graves disease. Findings and limits, study-wide: Under persistent disease, TRBV28, TRBJ1-2 and TRBJ2-5 were used preferentially. Between persistent patients, around 2,900 public clonotypes were shared, exceeding the approximately 900 shared between new patients.

Time point described: persistent/refractory GD, antithyroid drugs over 5 years with positive TRAb. The TCR library was made from RNA that had been extracted from PBMCs in TRIzol. Germline V gene sequence: CDR1 LNHNV, CDR2 YYDKDF (reference sequence). The CDR3 runs 16 residues. Trimming removed 6 bases from V and 0 bases from J, with 15 bases in between. Construction of TCR beta libraries relied on iRepertoire HTBI primers and on Arm-PCR targeting CDR3 regions. Original handling: Analysis of the samples identified around 64 TRBV and over 13 TRBJ segments. Via MiXCR, TCRdb re-called the multiplex PCR reads, giving one row per CDR3 protein. The V and J calls shown here were made by TCRdb, not taken from the authors' results. This table has about 470,000 distinct CDR3 sequences, less than 25% appearing once.

The rearrangement uses TRBV15 and TRBJ1-5, with a weak D call TRBD1 (6 bases). The sequence was obtained from a female donor with Graves disease. Specimen: peripheral blood mononuclear cells (PBMCs), collected when the disease was refractory, from a patient treated with antithyroid drugs. CDR3 sequence reads: CATSESDSPSNQPQHF. DNA of the CDR3: TGTGCCACCAGTGAATCGGACAGTCCTAGCAATCAGCCCCAGCATTTT.